The 21 T cell receptor beta chains below come from one sample, sequenced in a study of blood T cell dynamics during melanoma immunotherapy. The method was immunoSEQ multiplex PCR; TCRdb's version includes in-frame clones alone and lacks a portion of them. This sample yields about 8,500 clones, of which approximately 80% are seen a single time; approximately 1.2% belongs to the top ten. This sample's time point: pre-treatment baseline. Here the sequenced sample was blood, taken from a patient treated with checkpoint blockade. All receptors derive from a human donor with melanoma.

The chain recombines TRBV29-1 with TRBJ1-2; the D is unclear. The germline V gene has CDR1 SQVTM and CDR2 ANQGSEA. The germline V and J ends were trimmed by 1 base and 5 bases, with 5 bases remaining between them. This CDR3 has 11 amino acids. CDR3 loop: CSVEGEYGYTF. As DNA, the CDR3 is TGCAGCGTTGAAGGAGAGTATGGCTACACCTTC.

V gene TRBV5-1 combines with J gene TRBJ2-3, with a possible D match to TRBD2 (7 bases). The germline V gene has CDR1 SGHRS and CDR2 YFSETQ. V lost 5 bases and J 5 bases, leaving 15 bases between the germline ends. The CDR3 extends over 14 amino acids. The CDR3 DNA reads TGCGCCAGCAGTTCGGGGGGCTGGGGAGATACGCAGTATTTT. The encoded protein is CASSSGGWGDTQYF.

The genes are TRBV14 and TRBJ1-1, with 8 positions matching TRBD1. The CDR3 is made up of 13 amino acids. CDR1 SGHDN and CDR2 FVKESK come from the germline V gene. V gave up 4 bases and J gave up 14 bases; unmatched junction bases: 12. The CDR3 DNA sequence: TGTGCCAGCAGCCCCCCAGGGCAGGGGGCTATCTTCTTT. Translated: CASSPPGQGAIFF.

The chain recombines TRBV7-9 with TRBJ2-3, with 9 nucleotides matching TRBD2. The CDR3 has 16 amino acids. J gave up 2 bases and V 1 base, and 4 bases lay outside the gene matches. CDR1 and CDR2 from the germline V gene are SEHNR and FQNEAQ (reference sequence). In DNA, the CDR3 is TGTGCCAGCAGCTTAGGGGGCGGGGGGGACACAGATACGCAGTATTTT. This translates into CASSLGGGGDTDTQYF.

The chain recombines TRBV5-4 with TRBJ2-7; D uncertain. Germline CDR1 SGHNT, CDR2 YYREEE (reference sequence). Trimming took 5 bases from V and 0 from J, leaving 12 bases between them. The CDR3 is made up of 14 amino acids. DNA of the CDR3: TGTGCCAGCAGTTCGGAGACCCTCTCCTACGAGCAGTACTTC. Translated: CASSSETLSYEQYF.

In its sample, this clone was seen a few times. The chain employs TRBV27 and TRBJ1-5; 7 nucleotides agree with TRBD1. CDR1 is MNHEY and CDR2 is SMNVEV in the germline V gene (reference sequence). J was trimmed by 6 bases and V by 6 bases; bases with no gene match: 8. The CDR3 is 14 amino acids. The CDR3 DNA follows: TGTGCCAGCAGGAATGACAGGGAGGGTCAGCCCCAGCATTTT. Encoded protein: CASRNDREGQPQHF.

This clone was seen a few times. The chain uses TRBV27 and TRBJ2-2; 7 bases agree with TRBD2. J was trimmed by 10 bases and V by 10 bases; bases with no gene match: 6. Germline CDR1 is MNHEY and CDR2 is SMNVEV (reference sequence). This CDR3 spans 11 amino acids. The CDR3 reads CAIKRGPELFF. CDR3 bases: TGTGCCATCAAGCGGGGCCCGGAGCTGTTTTTT.

The rearrangement joins TRBV6-1 to TRBJ2-1, with 11 bases lining up with TRBD2. This CDR3 has 15 residues. The germline gives CDR1 MNHNS, CDR2 SASEGT. The ends lost 2 bases at V and 3 bases at J; junction bases unmatched: 0. The DNA for the CDR3 is TGTGCCAGCAGTGAACTAGCGGGGGGCTACAATGAGCAGTTCTTC. It codes for CASSELAGGYNEQFF.

This chain uses TRBV5-1 with TRBJ2-3; 8 bases are a match to TRBD1. Germline V gene lookup returns CDR1 SGHRS and CDR2 YFSETQ. V trimming: 6 bases; J trimming: 3 bases; junction bases outside the gene matches: 9. This CDR3 is 15 amino acids long. The CDR3 nucleotides read TGCGCCAGCAACGCCGGGACAGGAAGGACAGATACGCAGTATTTT. It yields the protein CASNAGTGRTDTQYF.

This clone appeared once. The V and J genes are TRBV11-2 and TRBJ2-3; 16 bases are a match to TRBD2. The J segment lost 12 bases and the V segment lost 5 bases, leaving 14 bases of the junction unmatched. The CDR3 spans 17 residues. Germline CDR1 and CDR2: SGHAT and FQNNGV. The CDR3 coding sequence is TGTGCCAGCAGCCGCCAGCCGGGACTAGCGGGGGGGAAGGGACAGTATTTT. Protein product: CASSRQPGLAGGKGQYF.

Only a few counts were recorded for this clone. The genes are TRBV6-6 and TRBJ1-5, with 10 positions matching TRBD1. The length of the CDR3 is 12 residues. V was pared by 10 bases and J by 9 bases, with 6 bases of the junction left unmatched. Germline-derived CDR1 and CDR2 are MNHNY and SVGAGI (reference sequence). In DNA, the CDR3 is TGTGCCACAGGGACAGGGGCGATGCCCCAGCATTTT. Translating gives CATGTGAMPQHF.

CDR3 DNA: TGTGCCAGCAGTTTGGACAGAGCCAAAAACATTCAGTACTTC. Residues: CASSLDRAKNIQYF. The rearrangement links TRBV6-1 to TRBJ2-4, with D tentatively TRBD1 (6 bases). From germline, CDR1 is MNHNS and CDR2 SASEGT. The length of the CDR3 is 14 residues. The V gene lost 5 bases and the J gene lost 0 bases, with 8 bases spanning the gap.

This clone was observed a few times. The CDR3 coding sequence is TGTGCCAGCAGCTTAGACCGGCCAGGGCAAGCTTTCTTT. This gives the protein CASSLDRPGQAFF. V and J are TRBV7-9 and TRBJ1-1, with D perhaps TRBD1 (5 bases). This CDR3 comprises 13 residues. The V gene lost 1 base and the J gene lost 9 bases, with 12 bases spanning the gap. Germline V gene sequence: CDR1 SEHNR, CDR2 FQNEAQ (reference sequence). Based on the CDR3 plus reference TRBV7-9 and TRBJ1-1, the full variable domain is DTGVSQNPRHKITKRGQNVTFRCDPISEHNRLYWYRQTLGQGPEFLTYFQNEAQLEKSRLLSDRFSAERPKGSFSTLEIQRTEQGDSAMYLCASSLDRPGQAFFGQGTRLTVV.

The chain couples TRBV10-2 to TRBJ2-3, with 8 bases lining up with TRBD2. CDR1 is WSHSY, CDR2 SAAADI, per germline. The V segment lost 3 bases and the J segment 5 bases; nucleotides outside the gene matches: 4. The length of the CDR3 is 14 residues. The DNA for the CDR3 is TGCGCCAGCAGTGATATCAGCGGGAGAGATACGCAGTATTTT. Translation: CASSDISGRDTQYF.

In this sample, this clone turned up a few times. The gene calls are TRBV11-2 and TRBJ1-1, with unresolved D. The CDR3 loop spans 14 amino acids. Germline V lookup: CDR1 SGHAT, CDR2 FQNNGV. V lost 2 bases to trimming and J lost 2 bases, with 9 bases between them. CDR3 bases: TGTGCCAGCAGCTTAACGGGTCACAACACTGAAGCTTTCTTT. This codes for CASSLTGHNTEAFF.

The chain couples TRBV21-1 to TRBJ2-7; the table's D call, TRBD1, was not checked against the DNA. TRBV21-1 is marked as a pseudogene. The CDR3 is made up of 16 amino acids. The CDR3 DNA follows: TGTGCCAGCAGCAAATGGTCCGGGACAGGGGACAACGAGCAGTACTTC. It yields the protein CASSKWSGTGDNEQYF.

This clone has a single count. The chain joins TRBV28 to TRBJ1-1; D ambiguous. Trimming took 5 bases from V and 5 from J, leaving 9 bases between them. The CDR3 runs 12 residues. Germline values: CDR1 MDHEN, CDR2 SYDVKM. In DNA, the CDR3 is TGTGCCAGCAGTCTCAGCGGGACTGAAGCTTTCTTT. This gives the protein CASSLSGTEAFF.

The V gene is TRBV21-1, the J gene TRBJ1-5. TRBV21-1 counts as a pseudogene. The length of the CDR3 is 14 residues. In DNA form, the CDR3 reads TGTGCCAGCAGTCCCAGGTTGACTCATCAGCCCCAGCATTTT. Translation gives CASSPRLTHQPQHF.

The chain uses TRBV5-1 and TRBJ2-5; D gene ambiguous. The V and J ends lost 2 bases and 1 base respectively, with 0 bases between them. This CDR3 has 11 amino acids. CDR1 is SGHRS and CDR2 is YFSETQ in the germline V gene. The CDR3 DNA is TGCGCCAGCAGCTTCCAAGAGACCCAGTACTTC. Its protein is CASSFQETQYF.

The rearrangement uses TRBV7-2 and TRBJ2-1; 7 nucleotides align to TRBD1. CDR3 length equals 12 residues. In germline, CDR1 is SGHTA, CDR2 FQGNSA. V lost 5 bases and J lost 12; bases outside the gene matches: 7. CDR3 sequence: CASSPDRYGQFF. In nucleotides, the CDR3 is TGTGCCAGCAGCCCGGACAGGTATGGGCAGTTCTTC.

This clone was counted a few times. The chain's CDR3 is CASSLGMPRNSPLHF. The CDR3 DNA sequence: TGTGCCAGCAGTTTGGGGATGCCGCGAAATTCACCCCTCCACTTT. The gene calls are TRBV27 and TRBJ1-6; D is unresolved. Trimming removed 3 bases at V and 7 bases at J, with 13 bases between. The germline V gene encodes CDR1 MNHEY and CDR2 SMNVEV (reference sequence). CDR3 length equals 15 residues.